Sequencing of this TCR beta chain was carried out in a study of T cell changes during pregnancy in multiple sclerosis. The data were produced by immunoSEQ multiplex PCR, yet TCRdb's version contains in-frame clones alone and is incomplete. In the table there are roughly 22,000 clones, about 89% of which are singletons. The sequence was obtained from a female donor in good health, enrolled as a control in a pregnancy study. The sequences come from CD4+ T cells from peripheral blood mononuclear cells, collected after pregnancy.

Written as DNA, the CDR3 is TGTGCCAGCAGCGTAGTTGCGGGGGGAGCCGAACGCAATCAGCCCCAGCATTTT. This translates into CASSVVAGGAERNQPQHF. This sequence joins TRBV9 and TRBJ1-5, with a weak D call TRBD1 (5 bases). V was shortened by 0 bases and J by 2 bases, with 18 bases between the two germline ends. The CDR3 loop spans 18 amino acids. Germline-derived CDR1 and CDR2 are SGDLS and YYNGEE.